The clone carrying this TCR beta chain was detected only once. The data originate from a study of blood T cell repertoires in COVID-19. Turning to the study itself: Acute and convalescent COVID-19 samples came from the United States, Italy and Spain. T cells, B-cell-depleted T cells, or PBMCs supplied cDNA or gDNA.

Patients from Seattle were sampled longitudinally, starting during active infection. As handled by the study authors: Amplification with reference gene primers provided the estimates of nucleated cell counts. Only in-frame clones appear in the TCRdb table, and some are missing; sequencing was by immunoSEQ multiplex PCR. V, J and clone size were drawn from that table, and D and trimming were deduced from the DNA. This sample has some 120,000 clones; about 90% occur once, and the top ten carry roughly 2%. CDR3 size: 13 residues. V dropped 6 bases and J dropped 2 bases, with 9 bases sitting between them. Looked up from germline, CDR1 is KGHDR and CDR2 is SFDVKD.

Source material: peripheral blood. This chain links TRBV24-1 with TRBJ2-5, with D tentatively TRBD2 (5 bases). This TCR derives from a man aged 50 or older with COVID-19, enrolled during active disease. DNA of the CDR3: TGTGCCACCAGTCGGGGAAATCAAGAGACCCAGTACTTC. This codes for CATSRGNQETQYF.